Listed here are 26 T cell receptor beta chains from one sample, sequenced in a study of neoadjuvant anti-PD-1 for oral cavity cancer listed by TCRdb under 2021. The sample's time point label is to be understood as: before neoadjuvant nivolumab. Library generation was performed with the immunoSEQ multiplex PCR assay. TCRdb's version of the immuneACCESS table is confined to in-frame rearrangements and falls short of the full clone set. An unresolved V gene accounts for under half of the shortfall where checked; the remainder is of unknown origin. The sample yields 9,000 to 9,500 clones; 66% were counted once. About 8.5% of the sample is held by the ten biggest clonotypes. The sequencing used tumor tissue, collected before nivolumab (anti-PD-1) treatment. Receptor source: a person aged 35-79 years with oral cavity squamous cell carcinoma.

CDR3 in amino acids: CASSTSETYEQYF. CDR3 in DNA: TGTGCCAGTAGTACGTCAGAGACCTACGAGCAGTACTTC. The chain carries TRBV19 and TRBJ2-7; no clear D gene. Germline values: CDR1 LNHDA, CDR2 SQIVND (reference sequence). This CDR3 is 13 amino acids long. The V end lost 4 bases, the J end lost 2 bases, and 9 bases lay between the germline ends.

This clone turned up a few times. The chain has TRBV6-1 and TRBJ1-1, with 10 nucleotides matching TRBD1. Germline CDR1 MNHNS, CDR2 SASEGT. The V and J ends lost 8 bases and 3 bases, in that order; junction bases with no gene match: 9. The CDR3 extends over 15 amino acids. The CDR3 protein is CASYGWGTGDTEAFF. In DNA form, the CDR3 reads TGTGCCAGCTACGGATGGGGGACAGGGGACACTGAAGCTTTCTTT.

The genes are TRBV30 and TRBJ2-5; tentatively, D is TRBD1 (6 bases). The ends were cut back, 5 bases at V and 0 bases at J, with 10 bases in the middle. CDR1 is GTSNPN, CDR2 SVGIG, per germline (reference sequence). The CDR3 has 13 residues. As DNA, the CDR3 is TGTGCCTGGGCCCGGGACAACCAAGAGACCCAGTACTTC. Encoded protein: CAWARDNQETQYF.

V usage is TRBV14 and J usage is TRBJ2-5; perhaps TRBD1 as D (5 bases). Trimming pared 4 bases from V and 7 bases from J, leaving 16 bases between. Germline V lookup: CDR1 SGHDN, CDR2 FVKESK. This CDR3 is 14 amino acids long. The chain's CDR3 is CASSLHSGLGTQYF. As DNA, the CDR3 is TGTGCCAGCAGCCTCCACTCAGGGTTAGGGACCCAGTACTTC. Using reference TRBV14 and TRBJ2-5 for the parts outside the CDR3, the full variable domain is EAGVTQFPSHSVIEKGQTVTLRCDPISGHDNLYWYRRVMGKEIKFLLHFVKESKQDESGMPNNRFLAERTGGTYSTLKVQPAELEDSGVYFCASSLHSGLGTQYFGPGTRLLVL.

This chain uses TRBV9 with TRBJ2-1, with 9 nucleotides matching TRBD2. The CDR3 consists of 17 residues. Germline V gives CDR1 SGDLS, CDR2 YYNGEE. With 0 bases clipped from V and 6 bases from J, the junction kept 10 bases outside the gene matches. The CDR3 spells CASSVGGGSGRTNEQFF. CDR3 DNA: TGTGCCAGCAGCGTAGGGGGCGGTAGCGGGAGAACCAATGAGCAGTTCTTC.

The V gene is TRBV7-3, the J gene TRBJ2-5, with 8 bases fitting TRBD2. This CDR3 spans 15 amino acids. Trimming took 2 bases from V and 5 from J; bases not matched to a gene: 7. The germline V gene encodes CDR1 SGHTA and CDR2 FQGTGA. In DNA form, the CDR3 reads TGTGCCAGCAGCTTAGGCGGGGGGTGGCACGAGACCCAGTACTTC. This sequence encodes CASSLGGGWHETQYF.

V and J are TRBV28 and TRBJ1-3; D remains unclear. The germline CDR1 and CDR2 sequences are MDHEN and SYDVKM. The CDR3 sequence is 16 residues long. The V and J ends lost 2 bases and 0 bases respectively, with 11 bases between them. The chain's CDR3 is CASSLDTRVSGNTIYF. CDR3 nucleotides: TGTGCCAGCAGTTTAGATACCCGGGTCTCTGGAAACACCATATATTTT.

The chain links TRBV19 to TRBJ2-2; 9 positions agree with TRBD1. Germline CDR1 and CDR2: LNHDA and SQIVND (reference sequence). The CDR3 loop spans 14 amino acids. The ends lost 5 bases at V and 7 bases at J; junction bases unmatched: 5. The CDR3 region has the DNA TGTGCCAGTAGTGCCGGGACAGGGTTCGGGGAGCTGTTTTTT. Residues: CASSAGTGFGELFF.

The CDR3 protein is CASSEWEGKNEKLFF. For the CDR3, the DNA is TGTGCCAGCAGTGAATGGGAGGGGAAGAATGAAAAACTGTTTTTT. This chain links TRBV6-1 with TRBJ1-4, with D tentatively TRBD1 (5 bases). Trimming cost V 2 bases and J 5 bases, with 12 bases left between them. The length of the CDR3 is 15 residues. Germline assignment: CDR1 MNHNS and CDR2 SASEGT.

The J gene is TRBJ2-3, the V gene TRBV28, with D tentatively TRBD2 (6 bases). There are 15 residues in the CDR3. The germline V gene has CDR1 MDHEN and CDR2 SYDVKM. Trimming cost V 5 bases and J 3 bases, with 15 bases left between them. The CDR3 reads CASSPRGGATDTQYF. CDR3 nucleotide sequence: TGTGCCAGCAGTCCCCGGGGCGGGGCTACAGATACGCAGTATTTT.

The chain's CDR3 is CASSFQTSGGAEQYF. CDR3 coding DNA: TGTGCCAGCAGCTTTCAGACTAGCGGGGGGGCGGAGCAGTACTTC. J is TRBJ2-7 and V is TRBV11-2, with TRBD2 identical over 14 bases. The CDR3 has 15 amino acids. Germline loops: CDR1 SGHAT, CDR2 FQNNGV. V dropped 3 bases and J dropped 7; count of bases not matched to a gene: 5.

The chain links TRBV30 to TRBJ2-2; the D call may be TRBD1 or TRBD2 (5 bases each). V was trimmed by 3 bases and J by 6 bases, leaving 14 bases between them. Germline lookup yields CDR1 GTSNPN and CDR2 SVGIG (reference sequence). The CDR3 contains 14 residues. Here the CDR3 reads CAWSGTAHSGELFF. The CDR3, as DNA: TGTGCCTGGAGCGGGACGGCCCACTCCGGGGAGCTGTTTTTT.

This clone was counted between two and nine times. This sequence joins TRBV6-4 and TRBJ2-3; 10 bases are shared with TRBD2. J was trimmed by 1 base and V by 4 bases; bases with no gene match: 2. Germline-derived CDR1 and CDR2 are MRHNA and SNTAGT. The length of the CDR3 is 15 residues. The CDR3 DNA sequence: TGTGCCAGCAGTGCCACTAGCGGGGGCACAGATACGCAGTATTTT. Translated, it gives CASSATSGGTDTQYF.

This chain's CDR3 is CAIRETAPGEQYF. As DNA, the CDR3 is TGTGCCATCAGAGAGACAGCCCCGGGGGAGCAGTACTTC. J is TRBJ2-7 and V is TRBV10-3; either TRBD1 or TRBD2 may fit D (5 bases each). There are 13 residues in the CDR3. The germline CDR1 and CDR2 sequences are ENHRY and SYGVKD. Deletions cut 6 bases from V and 7 bases from J, with 16 bases between.

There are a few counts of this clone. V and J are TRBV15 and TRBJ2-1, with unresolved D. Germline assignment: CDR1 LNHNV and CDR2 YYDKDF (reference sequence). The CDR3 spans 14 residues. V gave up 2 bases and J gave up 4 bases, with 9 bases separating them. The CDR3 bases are TGTGCCACCAGCAGAATTGGGGTGTACAATGAGCAGTTCTTC. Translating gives CATSRIGVYNEQFF.

The CDR3 region is CASSQGTGAEAFF. The CDR3, as DNA: TGTGCCAGCAGCCAAGGGACGGGGGCTGAAGCTTTCTTT. The chain links TRBV7-8 to TRBJ1-1; perhaps TRBD1 as D (5 bases). Trimming took 5 bases from V and 6 from J, leaving 13 bases between them. Per germline, CDR1 SGHVS and CDR2 FQNEAQ. The CDR3 length is 13 residues.

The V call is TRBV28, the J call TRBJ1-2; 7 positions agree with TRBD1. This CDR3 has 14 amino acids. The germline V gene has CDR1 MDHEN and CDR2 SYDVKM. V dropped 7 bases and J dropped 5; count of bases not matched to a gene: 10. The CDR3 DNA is TGTGCCAGCACTACAGGGGCCGGGGGATATGGCTACACCTTC. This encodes CASTTGAGGYGYTF.

As DNA, the CDR3 is TGCGCCAGCAGCCAAACCCTTTTAGCGGGAGGCTACGAGCAGTACTTC. Its protein is CASSQTLLAGGYEQYF. The chain combines TRBV4-1 with TRBJ2-7, with 10 bases matching TRBD2. The CDR3 length is 16 residues. Germline V gives CDR1 MGHRA, CDR2 YSYEKL. Trimming at V came to 2 bases and at J to 3 bases, leaving 7 bases not matched to a gene.

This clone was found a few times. Here the CDR3 DNA reads TGTGCCAGCTCACCAATATTTGGCGTCAAAGAGACCCAGTACTTC. Protein sequence: CASSPIFGVKETQYF. The chain combines TRBV18 with TRBJ2-5; D remains unclear. Per germline, CDR1 KGHSH and CDR2 LQKENI. The CDR3 has 15 residues. V was shortened by 2 bases and J by 3 bases, with 13 bases between the two germline ends. The variable domain in full, completed from reference TRBV18 and TRBJ2-5, reads NAGVMQNPRHLVRRRGQEARLRCSPMKGHSHVYWYRQLPEEGLKFMVYLQKENIIDESGMPKERFSAEFPKEGPSILRIQQVVRGDSAAYFCASSPIFGVKETQYFGPGTRLLVL.

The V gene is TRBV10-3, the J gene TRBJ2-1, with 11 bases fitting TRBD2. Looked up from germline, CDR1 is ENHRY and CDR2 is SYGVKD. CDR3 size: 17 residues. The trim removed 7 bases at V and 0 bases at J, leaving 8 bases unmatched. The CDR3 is CAIKTSGGFSSYNEQFF. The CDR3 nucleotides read TGTGCCATCAAAACTAGCGGGGGCTTCAGCTCCTACAATGAGCAGTTCTTC.

The CDR3 loop is CASSAGPNQPQHF. The CDR3 coding sequence is TGTGCCAGCAGCGCCGGGCCGAATCAGCCCCAGCATTTT. The V gene is TRBV7-9, the J gene TRBJ1-5; D is unclear. The CDR3 consists of 13 residues. CDR1 is SEHNR, CDR2 FQNEAQ, per germline (reference sequence). Trimming removed 5 bases at V and 4 bases at J, with 9 bases between. The whole variable domain, remainder taken from reference TRBV7-9 and TRBJ1-5, is DTGVSQNPRHKITKRGQNVTFRCDPISEHNRLYWYRQTLGQGPEFLTYFQNEAQLEKSRLLSDRFSAERPKGSFSTLEIQRTEQGDSAMYLCASSAGPNQPQHFGDGTRLSIL.

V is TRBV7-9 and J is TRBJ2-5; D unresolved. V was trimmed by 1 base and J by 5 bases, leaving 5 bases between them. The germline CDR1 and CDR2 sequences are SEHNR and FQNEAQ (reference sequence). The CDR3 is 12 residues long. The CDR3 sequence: CASSLVSETQYF. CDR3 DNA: TGTGCCAGCAGCTTAGTATCGGAGACCCAGTACTTC. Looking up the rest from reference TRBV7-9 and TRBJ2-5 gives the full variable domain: DTGVSQNPRHKITKRGQNVTFRCDPISEHNRLYWYRQTLGQGPEFLTYFQNEAQLEKSRLLSDRFSAERPKGSFSTLEIQRTEQGDSAMYLCASSLVSETQYFGPGTRLLVL.

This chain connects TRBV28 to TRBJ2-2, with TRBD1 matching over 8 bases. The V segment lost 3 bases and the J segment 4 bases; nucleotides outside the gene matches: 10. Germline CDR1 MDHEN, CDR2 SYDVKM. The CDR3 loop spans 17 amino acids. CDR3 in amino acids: CASSLFWGQVRTGELFF. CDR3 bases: TGTGCCAGCAGTTTGTTTTGGGGACAGGTACGCACCGGGGAGCTGTTTTTT.

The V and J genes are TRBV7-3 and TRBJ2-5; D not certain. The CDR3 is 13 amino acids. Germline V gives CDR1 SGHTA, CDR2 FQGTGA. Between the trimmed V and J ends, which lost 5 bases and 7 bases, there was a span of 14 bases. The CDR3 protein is CASSQDGTRTQYF. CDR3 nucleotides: TGTGCCAGCAGCCAGGACGGTACAAGGACCCAGTACTTC.

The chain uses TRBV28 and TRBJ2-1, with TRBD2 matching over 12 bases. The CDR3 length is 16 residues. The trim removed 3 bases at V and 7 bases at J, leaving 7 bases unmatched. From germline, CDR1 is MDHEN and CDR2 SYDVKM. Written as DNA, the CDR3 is TGTGCCAGCAGTTTGAGCGGGACTAGCGGGTGGAATGAGCAGTTCTTC. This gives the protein CASSLSGTSGWNEQFF. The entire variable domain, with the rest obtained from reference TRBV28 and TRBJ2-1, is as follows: DVKVTQSSRYLVKRTGEKVFLECVQDMDHENMFWYRQDPGLGLRLIYFSYDVKMKEKGDIPEGYSVSREKKERFSLILESASTNQTSMYLCASSLSGTSGWNEQFFGPGTRLTVL.

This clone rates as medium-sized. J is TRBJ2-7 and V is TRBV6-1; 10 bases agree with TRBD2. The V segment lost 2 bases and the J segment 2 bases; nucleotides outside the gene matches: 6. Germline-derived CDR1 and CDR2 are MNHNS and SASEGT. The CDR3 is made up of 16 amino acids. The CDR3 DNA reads TGTGCCAGCAGTGAAAGCTCTAGCGGGAGAGCCTACGAGCAGTACTTC. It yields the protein CASSESSSGRAYEQYF.